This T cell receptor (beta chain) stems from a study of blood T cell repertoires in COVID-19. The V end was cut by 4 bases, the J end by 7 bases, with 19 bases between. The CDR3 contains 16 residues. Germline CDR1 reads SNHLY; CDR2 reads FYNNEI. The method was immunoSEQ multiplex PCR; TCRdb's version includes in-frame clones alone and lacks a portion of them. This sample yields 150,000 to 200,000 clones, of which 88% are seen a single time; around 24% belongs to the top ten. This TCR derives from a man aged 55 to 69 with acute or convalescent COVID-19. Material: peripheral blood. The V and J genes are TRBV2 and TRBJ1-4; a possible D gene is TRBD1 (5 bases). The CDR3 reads CASSGMTGGSGEKLFF. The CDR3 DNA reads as TGTGCCAGCAGTGGGATGACGGGGGGTTCAGGTGAAAAACTGTTTTTT.